The 5 T cell receptor beta chains presented below share a single source sample, sequenced in a study of cytomegalovirus exposure and HLA in healthy donors. Vbeta (60) and Jbeta (13) primers were used in the PCR. Here immunoSEQ multiplex PCR was the method, and the copy in TCRdb shows in-frame clones only, minus some. The repertoire includes 95,000 to 100,000 clones, 76% of them detected once, and 3.5% to 5% sits in the top ten. Sequencing was performed on PBMCs. All receptors derive from a man in his forties or fifties in good health and CMV-seronegative.

V usage is TRBV27 and J usage is TRBJ1-2, with TRBD1 identical over 8 bases. The V and J ends lost 6 bases and 8 bases, in that order; junction bases with no gene match: 14. The CDR3 runs to 15 residues. Germline V gene lookup returns CDR1 MNHEY and CDR2 SMNVEV (reference sequence). The CDR3 region is CASSPGTGKRRGYTF. The CDR3, as DNA: TGTGCCAGCAGCCCCGGGACAGGCAAAAGGAGGGGCTACACCTTC.

The chain joins TRBV30 to TRBJ1-2; no definite D call. The germline V and J ends were trimmed by 6 bases and 5 bases, with 7 bases remaining between them. This CDR3 spans 10 amino acids. The germline V gene has CDR1 GTSNPN and CDR2 SVGIG (reference sequence). The DNA for the CDR3 is TGTGCCTGTGAACAGTATGGCTACACCTTC. This gives the protein CACEQYGYTF. Full variable domain (outside the CDR3, taken from reference TRBV30 and TRBJ1-2): SQTIHQWPATLVQPVGSPLSLECTVEGTSNPNLYWYRQAAGRGLQLLFYSVGIGQISSEVPQNLSASRPQDRQFILSSKKLLLSDSGFYLCACEQYGYTFGSGTRLTVV.

V is TRBV19 and J is TRBJ1-5; 9 nucleotides line up with TRBD1. There are 14 residues in the CDR3. J was trimmed by 6 bases and V by 4 bases; bases with no gene match: 4. Germline values: CDR1 LNHDA, CDR2 SQIVND (reference sequence). CDR3 sequence: CASSSGTGFQPQHF. CDR3 nucleotide sequence: TGTGCCAGTAGTAGCGGGACAGGGTTTCAGCCCCAGCATTTT.

The chain has TRBV7-3 and TRBJ1-2, with D maybe TRBD1 (5 bases). The germline V and J ends were trimmed by 0 bases and 8 bases, with 10 bases remaining between them. Germline CDR1 is SGHTA and CDR2 is FQGTGA. The CDR3 spans 13 residues. In DNA form, the CDR3 reads TGTGCCAGCAGCTTAACAGGGGCGTCGGGCTACACCTTC. This encodes CASSLTGASGYTF.

The CDR3 nucleotides are TGTGCCAGCAGCCCGGACAGGGTTTGGGACCTCACCGGGGAGCTGTTTTTT. Translating gives CASSPDRVWDLTGELFF. The J gene is TRBJ2-2, the V gene TRBV7-9; TRBD1 matches at 8 bases. CDR3 length: 17 amino acids. Germline values: CDR1 SEHNR, CDR2 FQNEAQ (reference sequence). The junction had 12 bases not matched to a gene; V was cut back by 5 bases and J by 4 bases.